This TCR beta chain was observed in a study of blood T cells in healthy people across ages (dated by TCRdb to about 2015). Some background on the complete study: In model experiments, roughly one uniquely barcoded TCR beta cDNA molecule per two T cells was captured by template switching. To avoid experimental bias, donors of different ages were randomly spread across the sequencing lanes. Four age groups were formed from the donors: young (average approximately 15 years), middle-aged (approximately 39), aged (under 70) and long-lived (less than 85). Age-related changes in TCR beta repertoire diversity were measured in the study by deep sequencing normalized with unique cDNA molecular identifiers. Using the same blood draw, the study looked at two additional independent replicas of 1 million unique cDNA reads for two donors, one aged 18 to 30 and the other aged 80 or older.

The donors were roughly 39 Caucasian individuals from Russia, aged roughly 6 to 90 years, who were systemically healthy. Each donor gave 8.5 to 10 milliliters of peripheral blood, collected into EDTA-treated Vacutainer tubes. PBMCs were isolated by Ficoll-Paque density-gradient centrifugation, with at least 7 million obtained per sample. Total RNA, at least 6 micrograms per sample, was extracted from PBMCs with Trizol reagent. The percentages of naive CD45RAhigh/CD27high T cells were determined by flow cytometry on a PBMC aliquot from every donor. Broad study findings and their caveats: The CMV infection status of donors was not known, potentially confounding age-related changes in expanded clonotypes. Compared with the aged group, the long-lived group had more naive CD4+ T cells, fewer expanded clones and increased TCR diversity, suggesting age selection. Estimates of total diversity based on one million sequenced T cells were regarded as lower bounds and as underestimates. Because profiling used bulk unsorted PBMCs, naive and antigen-experienced compartments could not be compared conclusively. Observed TCR beta diversity per million T cells fell roughly linearly with age, and a significant reduction was already apparent by age about 38. A strong correlation was found between observed TCR beta diversity and the percentage of naive T cells measured by flow cytometry.

Library construction relied on 5' RACE. The instrument given in TCRdb is Illumina HiSeq 2500. A second 7 to 11 cycle PCR used a sample-barcoded 5' primer and a J-beta primer mix. A template-switch 5' adaptor carrying 12 random nucleotides introduced a unique molecular identifier onto each TCR beta cDNA molecule. Each sample yielded at least 3 million CDR3-containing paired-end reads. First-strand cDNA synthesis was performed from all RNA using the Mint cDNA synthesis kit, with priming by a TRBC-specific oligonucleotide. Following uracil-DNA glycosylase treatment, all cDNA underwent a first 18-cycle PCR with the universal primers M1SS and BC2_uni_R. Turning to the authors' computational methods: For normalization, 1 million high-quality reads were randomly selected from each sample, with every read carrying a distinct molecular identifier. Instead of being binned into consensus sequences, reads that shared molecular identifiers were thrown out. MiTCR, with a Q25 quality threshold and the strictest error-elimination algorithm, was used for CDR3 identification, clonotype clustering and error correction. A nonparametric unseen species model with Euler transformation was used to estimate a lower bound on total TCR beta diversity. TCRdb trimmed the raw reads at Q25, called clones with MiXCR and kept productive beta chains. Each entry merges the rows of one CDR3 protein and shows their most common DNA and genes. TCRdb assigned the V and J calls; the authors' analysis was not used. Recorded for this sample are some 370,000 distinct CDR3 sequences; over 45% of them occurred a single time. The ten largest clones represent under 65% of the sample.

Comments on this clonotype: Its antigen is still unknown. The input lacks base qualities; no much larger clone sits a single base away.

The sequence was obtained from a man aged 55 to 70 in good health. Sequencing was done on a sample of blood.

CDR3 loop: CASTDVVGGPYF. The sequenced DNA is TGTGCCAGCACCGACGTCGTGGGCGGACCGTACTTC. Recombination connected TRBV6-2 or TRBV6-3 to TRBJ2-4; the D segment cannot be called with confidence. The CDR3 holds 12 amino acids from the cysteine to the phenylalanine. Only the CDR3 portion is preserved as DNA: 36 bases, with reading frame beginning at the first base. Trimming costs V 7 bases and J 15 bases, and their ends lie 19 bases apart. CDR1 and CDR2 were assigned from the germline V gene as MNHEY and SVGEGT.